This is a list of T cell receptor beta chains from one sample in a study of monozygotic twins with inflammatory bowel disease. TCRdb re-called the 5' RACE reads and gives one entry per CDR3 protein, without DNA. The table for this sample gives some 400,000 distinct CDR3 sequences. Material: blood. The receptors here all came from a human donor with ulcerative colitis or Crohn's disease, or a healthy co-twin of an affected twin (not recorded which). The CDR3 runs from the conserved cysteine through the conserved F or W. Fields, in order: V gene, J gene, CDR3 protein.

V: TRBV5-1
J: TRBJ2-3
CDR3: CASSRGWTSGPEDTQYF

V: TRBV7-7
J: TRBJ2-5
CDR3: CASGLAGGQETQYF

V: TRBV10-3
J: TRBJ2-1
CDR3: CAISERNRGTNEQFF

V: TRBV7-2
J: TRBJ2-1
CDR3: CASSKDRLYNEQFF

V: TRBV14
J: TRBJ2-3
CDR3: CASSQDRNTQYF

V: TRBV7-2
J: TRBJ1-5
CDR3: CASGKRFGGDQPQHF

V: TRBV7-6
J: TRBJ2-3
CDR3: CASSLGTPTDTRYF

V: TRBV15
J: TRBJ2-5
CDR3: CATSKGANQETQYF

V: TRBV7-9
J: TRBJ2-5
CDR3: CASSFPTSGIQETQYF

V: TRBV2
J: TRBJ1-5
CDR3: CASSGNTGGHPQHF

V: TRBV3-1
J: TRBJ1-3
CDR3: CASSPLQGPSGNTIYF

V: TRBV14
J: TRBJ2-3
CDR3: CASSRRRGDTQYF

V: TRBV27
J: TRBJ2-2
CDR3: CASSSWTRGGTGELFF

V: TRBV6-1
J: TRBJ1-5
CDR3: CASSSRVGQGQPQHF

V: TRBV6-5
J: TRBJ2-1
CDR3: CASSYSMGGGTNEQFF

V: TRBV2
J: TRBJ2-2
CDR3: CASRETGIGELFF

V: TRBV5-1
J: TRBJ2-2
CDR3: CASSLWTVNTGELFF